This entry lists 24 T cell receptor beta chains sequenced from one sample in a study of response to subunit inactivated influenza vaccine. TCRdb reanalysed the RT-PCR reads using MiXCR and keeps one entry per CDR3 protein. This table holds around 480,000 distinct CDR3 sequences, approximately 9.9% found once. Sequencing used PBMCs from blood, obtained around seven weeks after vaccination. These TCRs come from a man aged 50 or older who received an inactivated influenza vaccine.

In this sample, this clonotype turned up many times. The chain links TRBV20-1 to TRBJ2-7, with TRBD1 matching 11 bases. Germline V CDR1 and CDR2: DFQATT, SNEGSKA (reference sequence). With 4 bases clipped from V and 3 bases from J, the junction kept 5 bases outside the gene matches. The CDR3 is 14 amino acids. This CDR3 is CSAMTGTGGYEQYF. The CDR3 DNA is TGCAGTGCTATGACCGGGACAGGGGGCTACGAGCAGTACTTC.

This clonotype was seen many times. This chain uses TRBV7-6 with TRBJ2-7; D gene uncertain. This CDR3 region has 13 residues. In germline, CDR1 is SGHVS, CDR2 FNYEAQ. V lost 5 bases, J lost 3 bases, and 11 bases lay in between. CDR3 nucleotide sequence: TGTGCCAGCAGCCCTAGTGGGTACTACGAGCAGTACTTC. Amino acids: CASSPSGYYEQYF. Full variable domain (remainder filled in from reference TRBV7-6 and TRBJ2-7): GAGVSQSPRYKVTKRGQDVALRCDPISGHVSLYWYRQALGQGPEFLTYFNYEAQQDKSGLPNDRFSAERPEGSISTLTIQRTEQRDSAMYRCASSPSGYYEQYFGPGTRLTVT.

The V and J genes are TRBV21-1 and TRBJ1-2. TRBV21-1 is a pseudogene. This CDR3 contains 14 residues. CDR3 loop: CASSKAVENYGYTF. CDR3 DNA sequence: TGTGCCAGCAGCAAAGCGGTAGAGAACTATGGCTACACCTTC.

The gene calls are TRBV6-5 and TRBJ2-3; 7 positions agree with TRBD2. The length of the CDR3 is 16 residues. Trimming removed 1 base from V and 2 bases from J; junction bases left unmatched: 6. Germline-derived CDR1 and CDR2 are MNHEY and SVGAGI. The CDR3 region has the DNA TGTGCCAGCAGTTACTTTCCAGCGGGGAACACAGATACGCAGTATTTT. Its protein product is CASSYFPAGNTDTQYF.

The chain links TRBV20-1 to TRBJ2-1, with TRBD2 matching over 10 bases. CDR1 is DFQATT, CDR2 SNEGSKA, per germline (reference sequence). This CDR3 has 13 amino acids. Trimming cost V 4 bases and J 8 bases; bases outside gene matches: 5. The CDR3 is CSAKREGRDEQFF. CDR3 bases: TGCAGTGCTAAGCGGGAGGGCCGAGATGAGCAGTTCTTC.

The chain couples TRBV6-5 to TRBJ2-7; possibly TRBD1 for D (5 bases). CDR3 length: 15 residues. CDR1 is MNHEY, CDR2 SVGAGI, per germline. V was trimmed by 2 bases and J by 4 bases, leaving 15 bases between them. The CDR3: CASSYGQGLGYEQYF. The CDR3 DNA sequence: TGTGCCAGCAGTTACGGCCAGGGTTTGGGTTACGAGCAGTACTTC.

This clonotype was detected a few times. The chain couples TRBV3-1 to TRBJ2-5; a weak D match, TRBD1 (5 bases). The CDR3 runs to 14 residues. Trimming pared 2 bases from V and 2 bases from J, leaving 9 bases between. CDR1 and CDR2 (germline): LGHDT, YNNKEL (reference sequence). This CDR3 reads CASSQLGPQETQYF. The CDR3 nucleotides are TGTGCCAGCAGCCAACTGGGGCCTCAAGAGACCCAGTACTTC.

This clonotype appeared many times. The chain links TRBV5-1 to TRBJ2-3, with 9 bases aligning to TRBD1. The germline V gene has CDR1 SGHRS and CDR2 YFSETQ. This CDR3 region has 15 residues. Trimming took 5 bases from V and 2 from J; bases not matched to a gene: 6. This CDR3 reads CASSTGTGLTDTQYF. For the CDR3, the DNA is TGCGCCAGCAGTACCGGGACAGGGCTCACAGATACGCAGTATTTT.

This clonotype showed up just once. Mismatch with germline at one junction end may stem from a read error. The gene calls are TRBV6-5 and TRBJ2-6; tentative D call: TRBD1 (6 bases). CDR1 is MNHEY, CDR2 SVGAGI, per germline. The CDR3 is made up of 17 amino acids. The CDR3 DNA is TGTGGCAGCAGTTTCCAGACAGGACTCTCTGGGGCCAACGTCCTGACTTTC. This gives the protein CGSSFQTGLSGANVLTF.

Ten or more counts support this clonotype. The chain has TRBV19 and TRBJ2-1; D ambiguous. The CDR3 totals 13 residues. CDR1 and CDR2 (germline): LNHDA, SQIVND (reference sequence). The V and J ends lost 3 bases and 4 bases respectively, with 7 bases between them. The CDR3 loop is CASSMDGYNEQFF. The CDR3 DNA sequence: TGTGCCAGTAGTATGGACGGATACAATGAGCAGTTCTTC.

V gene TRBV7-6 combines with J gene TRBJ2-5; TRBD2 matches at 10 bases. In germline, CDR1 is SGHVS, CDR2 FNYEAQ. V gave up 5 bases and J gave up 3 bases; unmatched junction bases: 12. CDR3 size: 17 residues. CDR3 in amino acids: CASSPEVERGGEETQYF. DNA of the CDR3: TGTGCCAGCAGCCCCGAGGTCGAGCGGGGGGGAGAAGAGACCCAGTACTTC.

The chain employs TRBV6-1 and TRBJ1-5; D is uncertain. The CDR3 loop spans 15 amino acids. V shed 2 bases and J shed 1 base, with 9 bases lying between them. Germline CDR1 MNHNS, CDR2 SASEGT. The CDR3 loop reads CASSEKGPSNQPQHF. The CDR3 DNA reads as TGTGCCAGCAGTGAAAAAGGCCCGAGCAATCAGCCCCAGCATTTT.

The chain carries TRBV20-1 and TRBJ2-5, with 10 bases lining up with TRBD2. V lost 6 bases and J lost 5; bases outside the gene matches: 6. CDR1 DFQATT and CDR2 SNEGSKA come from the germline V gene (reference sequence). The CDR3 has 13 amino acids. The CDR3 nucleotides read TGCAGTGCAAGAATTAGCGGGGGGGAGACCCAGTACTTC. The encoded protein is CSARISGGETQYF.

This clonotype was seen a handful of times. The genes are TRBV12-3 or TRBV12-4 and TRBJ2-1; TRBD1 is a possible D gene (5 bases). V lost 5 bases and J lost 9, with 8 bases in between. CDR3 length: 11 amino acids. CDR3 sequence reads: CASSPRGEQFF. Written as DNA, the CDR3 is TGTGCCAGCAGTCCTAGGGGTGAGCAGTTCTTC.

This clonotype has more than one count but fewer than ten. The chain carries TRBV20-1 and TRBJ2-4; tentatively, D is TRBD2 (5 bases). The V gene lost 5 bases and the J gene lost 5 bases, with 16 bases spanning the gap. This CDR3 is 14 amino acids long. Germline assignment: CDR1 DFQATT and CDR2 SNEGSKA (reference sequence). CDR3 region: CSADPTAGENIQYF. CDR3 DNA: TGCAGTGCTGATCCGACGGCGGGCGAAAACATTCAGTACTTC.

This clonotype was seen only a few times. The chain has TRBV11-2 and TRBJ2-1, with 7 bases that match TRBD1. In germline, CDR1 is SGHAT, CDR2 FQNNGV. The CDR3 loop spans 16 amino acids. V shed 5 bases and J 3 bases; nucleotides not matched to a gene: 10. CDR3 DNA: TGTGCCAGCAGCGATCCTGGGACAGACTTCTACAATGAGCAGTTCTTC. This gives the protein CASSDPGTDFYNEQFF. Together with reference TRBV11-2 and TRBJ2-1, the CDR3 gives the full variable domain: EAGVAQSPRYKIIEKRQSVAFWCNPISGHATLYWYQQILGQGPKLLIQFQNNGVVDDSQLPKDRFSAERLKGVDSTLKIQPAKLEDSAVYLCASSDPGTDFYNEQFFGPGTRLTVL.

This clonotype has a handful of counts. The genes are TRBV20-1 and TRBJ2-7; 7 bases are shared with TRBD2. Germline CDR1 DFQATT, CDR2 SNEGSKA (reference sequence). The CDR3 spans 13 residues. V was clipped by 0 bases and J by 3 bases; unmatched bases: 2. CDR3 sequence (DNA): TGCAGTGCTAGAGAACGGGGGGACTACGAGCAGTACTTC. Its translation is CSARERGDYEQYF.

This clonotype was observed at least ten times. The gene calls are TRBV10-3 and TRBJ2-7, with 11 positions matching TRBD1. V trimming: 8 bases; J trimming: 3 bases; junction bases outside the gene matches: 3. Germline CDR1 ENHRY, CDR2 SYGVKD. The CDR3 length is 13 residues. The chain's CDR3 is CAIGGTGGYEQYF. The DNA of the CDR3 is TGTGCCATCGGCGGGACAGGGGGCTACGAGCAGTACTTC.

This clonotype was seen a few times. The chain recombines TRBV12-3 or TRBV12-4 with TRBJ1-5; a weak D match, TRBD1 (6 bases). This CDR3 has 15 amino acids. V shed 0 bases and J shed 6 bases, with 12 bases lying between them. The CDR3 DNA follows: TGTGCCAGCAGTTTAGCGGTGGGGGCGGCTCAGCCCCAGCATTTT. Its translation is CASSLAVGAAQPQHF.

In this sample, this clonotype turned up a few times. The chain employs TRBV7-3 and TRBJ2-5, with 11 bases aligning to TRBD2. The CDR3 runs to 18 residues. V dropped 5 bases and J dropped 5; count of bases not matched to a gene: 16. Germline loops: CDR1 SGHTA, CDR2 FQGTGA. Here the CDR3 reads CASSPPCSGRACGETQYF. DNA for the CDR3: TGTGCCAGCAGCCCACCTTGTAGCGGGAGGGCCTGTGGGGAGACCCAGTACTTC.

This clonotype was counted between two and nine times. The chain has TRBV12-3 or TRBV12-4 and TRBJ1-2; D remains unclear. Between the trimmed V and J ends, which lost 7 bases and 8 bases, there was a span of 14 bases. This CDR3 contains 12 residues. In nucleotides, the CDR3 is TGTGCCAGCACCAAGGACCGCTGGGGCTACACCTTC. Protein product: CASTKDRWGYTF.

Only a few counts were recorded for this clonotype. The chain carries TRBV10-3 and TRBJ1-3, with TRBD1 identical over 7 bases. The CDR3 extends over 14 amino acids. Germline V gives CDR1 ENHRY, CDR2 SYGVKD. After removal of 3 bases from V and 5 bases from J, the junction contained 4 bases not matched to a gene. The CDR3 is CAISDQGERNTIYF. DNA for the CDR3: TGTGCCATCAGTGACCAGGGGGAGAGAAACACCATATATTTT.

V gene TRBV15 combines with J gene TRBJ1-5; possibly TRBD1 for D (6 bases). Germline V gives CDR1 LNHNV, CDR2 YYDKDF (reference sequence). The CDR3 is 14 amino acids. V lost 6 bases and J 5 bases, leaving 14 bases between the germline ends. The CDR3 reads CATRKGGPDQPQHF. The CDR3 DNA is TGTGCCACCAGGAAGGGGGGGCCGGATCAGCCCCAGCATTTT.

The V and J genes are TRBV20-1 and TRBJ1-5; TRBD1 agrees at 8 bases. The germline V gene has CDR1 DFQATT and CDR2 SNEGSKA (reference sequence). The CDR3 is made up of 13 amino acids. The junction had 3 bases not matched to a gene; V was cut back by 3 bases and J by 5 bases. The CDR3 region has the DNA TGCAGTGCTAGGCCAGGGGGCCATCAGCCCCAGCATTTT. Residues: CSARPGGHQPQHF.